This TCR beta chain appears in the sequencing data of a study of blood T cell repertoires in COVID-19. Looking at the study overall: Donors in the United States, Italy and Spain gave samples during acute or convalescent COVID-19. PBMCs, B-cell-depleted T cells, or T cells provided the cDNA or gDNA that made up the material.

CDR3 size: 14 residues. V gave up 6 bases and J gave up 4 bases; unmatched junction bases: 5. Germline values: CDR1 SQVTM, CDR2 ANQGSEA. As originally analysed: Counts of nucleated cells, estimated from reference gene primer amplification, were obtained. Profiling relied on immunoSEQ multiplex PCR, and the TCRdb table lists in-frame clones only, not all of them. V, J and clone size are those of that table, while D and trimming were read from the DNA. The sample records 310,000 or so clones, roughly nine tenths being singletons. Recruited during active infection, patients (from Seattle) were subsequently followed longitudinally.

The receptor was derived from a woman aged 30 to 39 with COVID-19, enrolled during active disease. The genes are TRBV29-1 and TRBJ2-5, with TRBD2 identical over 13 bases. The sample was peripheral blood. Here the CDR3 reads CSVARTSGRETQYF. CDR3 DNA: TGCAGCGTCGCCAGGACTAGCGGGAGAGAGACCCAGTACTTC.